This TCR beta chain was found in a study of T cells after yellow fever vaccination. General study points: FACS-sorted repertoires could contain abundant clonotypes contaminating from the bulk population. Reappearing after the booster were most of the clones from primary vaccination (approximately 96% CD4, approximately 88% CD8). Of the clonotypes, a small share occurred in both CD4 and CD8 compartments.

This clonotype was observed a few times. Its matching antigen is unknown. The 5'RACE template-switching step produced TCR cDNA and added a universal primer site and UMIs. One entry per CDR3 protein results from TCRdb running MiXCR on the 5' RACE reads. The sample has a few hundred thousand distinct CDR3 sequences; 15% to 20% are singletons. Looked up from germline, CDR1 is DFQATT and CDR2 is SNEGSKA (reference sequence). This CDR3 is built from 15 residues. V lost 0 bases and J 0 bases, leaving 12 bases between the germline ends. Sequenced material: PBMCs, taken before the yellow fever booster vaccination. The source of this sequence is a man aged 18 to 29 who received the YFV17D yellow fever vaccine. V and J are TRBV20-1 and TRBJ2-7; a weak D match, TRBD2 (6 bases). This CDR3 is CSARDPGTPSYEQYF. CDR3 DNA sequence: TGCAGTGCTAGAGACCCCGGGACTCCCTCCTACGAGCAGTACTTC.